This TCR beta chain was sequenced during a study of T cells after yellow fever vaccination. TCRdb independently ran MiXCR on the 5' RACE reads; one entry per CDR3 protein. Of 510,000 or so distinct CDR3 sequences in the sample, 15% to 20% are singletons; the top ten hold over 11%. CDR1 and CDR2 (germline): LNHDA, SQIVND (reference sequence). J lost 2 bases, V lost 6 bases, and 5 bases had no gene match. CDR3 length: 16 residues. This clonotype was detected ten times or more. Source: PBMCs, taken 15 days after the yellow fever booster vaccination. The rearrangement links TRBV19 to TRBJ2-2; 11 bases agree with TRBD2. This sequence was found in a man younger than 45 who received the YFV17D yellow fever vaccine. The chain's CDR3 is CASRHSGRANTGELFF. Written as DNA, the CDR3 is TGTGCCAGTAGACATAGCGGGAGGGCCAACACCGGGGAGCTGTTTTTT.